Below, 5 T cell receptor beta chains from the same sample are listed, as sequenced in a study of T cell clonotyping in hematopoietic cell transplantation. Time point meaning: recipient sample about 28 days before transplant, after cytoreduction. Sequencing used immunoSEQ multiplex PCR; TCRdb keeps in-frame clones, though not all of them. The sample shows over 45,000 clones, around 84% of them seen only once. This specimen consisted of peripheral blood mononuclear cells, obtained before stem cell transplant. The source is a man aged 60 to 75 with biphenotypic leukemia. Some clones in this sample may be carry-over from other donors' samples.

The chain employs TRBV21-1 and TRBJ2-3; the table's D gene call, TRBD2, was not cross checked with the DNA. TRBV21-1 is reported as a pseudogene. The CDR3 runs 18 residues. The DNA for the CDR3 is TGTGCCAGCAGCAAAGATCGGGCTAGCGGTGACTACACAGATACGCAGTATTTT. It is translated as CASSKDRASGDYTDTQYF.

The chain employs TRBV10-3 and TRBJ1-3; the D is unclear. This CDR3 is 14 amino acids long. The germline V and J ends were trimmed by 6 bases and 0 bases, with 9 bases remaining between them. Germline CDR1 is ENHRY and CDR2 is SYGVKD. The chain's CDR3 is CAIRGGNSGNTIYF. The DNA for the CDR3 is TGTGCCATCAGAGGCGGGAACTCTGGAAACACCATATATTTT.

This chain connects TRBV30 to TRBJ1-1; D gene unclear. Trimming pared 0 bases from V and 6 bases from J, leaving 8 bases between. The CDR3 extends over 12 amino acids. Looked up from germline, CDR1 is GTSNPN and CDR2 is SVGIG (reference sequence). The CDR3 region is CAWSVLSPEAFF. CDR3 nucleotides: TGTGCCTGGAGTGTACTGTCTCCTGAAGCTTTCTTT. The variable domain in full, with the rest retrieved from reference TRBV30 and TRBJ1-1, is SQTIHQWPATLVQPVGSPLSLECTVEGTSNPNLYWYRQAAGRGLQLLFYSVGIGQISSEVPQNLSASRPQDRQFILSSKKLLLSDSGFYLCAWSVLSPEAFFGQGTRLTVV.

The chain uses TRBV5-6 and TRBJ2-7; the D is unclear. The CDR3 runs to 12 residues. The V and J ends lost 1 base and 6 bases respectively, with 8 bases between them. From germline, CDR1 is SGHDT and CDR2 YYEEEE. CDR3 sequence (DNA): TGTGCCAGCAGCTTGTCCTCTGCCGAGCAGTACTTC. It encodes CASSLSSAEQYF.

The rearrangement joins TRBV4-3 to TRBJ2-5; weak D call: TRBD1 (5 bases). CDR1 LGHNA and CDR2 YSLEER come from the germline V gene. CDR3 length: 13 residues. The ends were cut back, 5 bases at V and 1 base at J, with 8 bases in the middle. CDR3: CASSVDSQETQYF. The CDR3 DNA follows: TGCGCCAGCAGCGTCGACAGCCAAGAGACCCAGTACTTC.